A single sample gave rise to the 21 T cell receptor beta chains below, sequenced in a study of blood T cell repertoires in COVID-19. The repertoire was sequenced with immunoSEQ multiplex PCR; TCRdb's copy has only in-frame clones and lacks some. The repertoire holds approximately 260,000 clones, with more than 75% as singletons. The sequenced material came from PBMCs or T cells enriched from blood (not recorded which). The source is a woman in her forties with acute COVID-19.

The chain is built from TRBV27 and TRBJ1-1, with D possibly matching TRBD1 (6 bases). Trimming took off 5 bases at V and 3 bases at J, with 13 bases between the two ends. The germline gives CDR1 MNHEY, CDR2 SMNVEV (reference sequence). The CDR3 contains 14 residues. Here the CDR3 DNA reads TGTGCCAGCAGTGTACAGGGAAGTGACACTGAAGCTTTCTTT. Its protein is CASSVQGSDTEAFF.

V and J are TRBV3-1 (or the pseudogene TRBV3-2) and TRBJ1-6; D gene unclear. Germline V gene data show CDR1 as LGHDT and CDR2 as YNNKEL (reference sequence). The CDR3 sequence is 14 residues long. V shed 4 bases and J shed 1 base, with 5 bases lying between them. The CDR3 bases are TGTGCCAGCAGCCCTAGATCCTATAATTCACCCCTCCACTTT. It encodes CASSPRSYNSPLHF.

The V call is TRBV3-1 (or the pseudogene TRBV3-2), the J call TRBJ2-7; 10 nucleotides match TRBD2. The CDR3 is made up of 18 amino acids. Germline CDR1 and CDR2: LGHDT and YNNKEL (reference sequence). V shed 1 base and J 4 bases; nucleotides not matched to a gene: 13. The CDR3 nucleotides read TGTGCCAGCAGCCAAGGTTATCTAGCGGGAGTATTGGATTACGAGCAGTACTTC. Translation: CASSQGYLAGVLDYEQYF.

The chain carries TRBV5-4 and TRBJ1-1; the match to TRBD1 covers 7 bases. This CDR3 is 15 amino acids long. J was trimmed by 1 base and V by 0 bases; bases with no gene match: 3. Germline CDR1 is SGHNT and CDR2 is YYREEE (reference sequence). CDR3 coding DNA: TGTGCCAGCAGCTTGGTGGCAGGGGGGAACACTGAAGCTTTCTTT. Its protein is CASSLVAGGNTEAFF.

This chain joins TRBV3-1 (or the pseudogene TRBV3-2) and TRBJ1-2, with 7 bases fitting TRBD1. Trimming at V came to 3 bases and at J to 5 bases, leaving 6 bases not matched to a gene. This CDR3 is 14 amino acids long. Per the germline V gene, CDR1 is LGHDT and CDR2 is YNNKEL (reference sequence). The CDR3 is CASSHSDREYGYTF. DNA of the CDR3: TGTGCCAGCAGCCACTCCGACAGGGAATATGGCTACACCTTC.

This clone was seen at least ten times. The V and J genes are TRBV7-8 and TRBJ2-5, with D perhaps matching TRBD1 (6 bases). Trimming removed 5 bases from V and 2 bases from J, with 15 bases in between. The CDR3 is 15 residues long. The germline V gene encodes CDR1 SGHVS and CDR2 FQNEAQ. The CDR3 DNA is TGTGCCAGCAGCCCGACGACAGGCGTACAAGAGACCCAGTACTTC. Protein sequence: CASSPTTGVQETQYF.

In its sample, this clone was seen once. This chain uses TRBV7-8 with TRBJ1-1; D gene uncertain. Germline-derived CDR1 and CDR2 are SGHVS and FQNEAQ. There are 14 residues in the CDR3. Trimming removed 1 base at V and 6 bases at J, with 12 bases between. The CDR3 bases are TGTGCCAGCAGCTTAGGGGCAACGGGATCTGAAGCTTTCTTT. Translated, it gives CASSLGATGSEAFF. Full variable domain (rest looked up from reference TRBV7-8 and TRBJ1-1): GAGVSQSPRYKVAKRGQDVALRCDPISGHVSLFWYQQALGQGPEFLTYFQNEAQLDKSGLPSDRFFAERPEGSVSTLKIQRTQQEDSAVYLCASSLGATGSEAFFGQGTRLTVV.

The chain uses TRBV5-1 and TRBJ2-1, with D maybe TRBD2 (5 bases). This CDR3 has 14 amino acids. Deletions cut 3 bases from V and 3 bases from J, with 10 bases between. CDR1 and CDR2 from the germline V gene are SGHRS and YFSETQ. This chain's CDR3 is CASSSGGLYNEQFF. As DNA, the CDR3 is TGCGCCAGCAGCTCTGGCGGGCTCTACAATGAGCAGTTCTTC.

The chain links TRBV2 to TRBJ1-4; possibly TRBD1 for D (5 bases). The CDR3 is made up of 14 amino acids. In germline, CDR1 is SNHLY, CDR2 FYNNEI. The V end lost 6 bases, the J end lost 0 bases, and 8 bases lay between the germline ends. Written as DNA, the CDR3 is TGTGCCAGCAGACAGGCGACAACTAATGAAAAACTGTTTTTT. Amino acid sequence: CASRQATTNEKLFF.

In nucleotides, the CDR3 is TGTGCCAGCAGTCGAGGACTAGTGGGGGGCTACAATGAGCAGTTCTTC. Encoded protein: CASSRGLVGGYNEQFF. The V call is TRBV6-2 or TRBV6-3, the J call TRBJ2-1; 7 bases match TRBD2. The ends lost 5 bases at V and 3 bases at J; junction bases unmatched: 10. The CDR3 runs 16 residues. Germline V lookup: CDR1 MNHEY, CDR2 SVGEGT.

The rearrangement links TRBV29-1 to TRBJ2-1, with unresolved D. Trimming pared 4 bases from V and 7 bases from J, leaving 11 bases between. The germline V gene has CDR1 SQVTM and CDR2 ANQGSEA. This CDR3 has 12 amino acids. CDR3: CSVVVSTNEQFF. In DNA form, the CDR3 reads TGCAGCGTTGTTGTCAGTACGAATGAGCAGTTCTTC.

The J gene is TRBJ2-7, the V gene TRBV5-4; TRBD2 agrees at 7 bases. With 0 bases clipped from V and 3 bases from J, the junction kept 9 bases outside the gene matches. This CDR3 region has 16 residues. Germline values: CDR1 SGHNT, CDR2 YYREEE (reference sequence). CDR3 region: CASSLESGDLHYEQYF. The CDR3 nucleotides read TGTGCCAGCAGCTTGGAGAGCGGGGATCTACACTACGAGCAGTACTTC.

The chain links TRBV11-3 to TRBJ2-3, with TRBD2 matching 9 bases. In germline, CDR1 is SGHNT, CDR2 YENEEA. CDR3 size: 18 residues. J lost 1 base, V lost 4 bases, and 12 bases had no gene match. This chain's CDR3 is CASSSGLASVRGTDTQYF. CDR3 nucleotides: TGTGCCAGCAGCTCCGGACTAGCGAGCGTTAGGGGCACAGATACGCAGTATTTT. The full variable domain, completed using reference TRBV11-3 and TRBJ2-3, is EAGVVQSPRYKIIEKKQPVAFWCNPISGHNTLYWYLQNLGQGPELLIRYENEEAVDDSQLPKDRFSAERLKGVDSTLKIQPAELGDSAVYLCASSSGLASVRGTDTQYFGPGTRLTVL.

This clone is a singleton in its sample. V gene TRBV11-3 combines with J gene TRBJ2-1; 9 nucleotides line up with TRBD2. The CDR3 sequence is 16 residues long. Germline V gene lookup returns CDR1 SGHNT and CDR2 YENEEA. Germline trimming cut 5 bases from V and 2 bases from J; bases unmatched to any gene: 7. The CDR3 is CASSPDLAGPYNEQFF. The DNA of the CDR3 is TGTGCCAGCAGCCCGGACCTAGCGGGACCCTACAATGAGCAGTTCTTC.

This CDR3 is CASSSASGLTGELFF. The DNA of the CDR3 is TGTGCCAGCAGCTCGGCTAGCGGTCTCACCGGGGAGCTGTTTTTT. The chain is built from TRBV5-4 and TRBJ2-2, with 7 bases matching TRBD2. Losses at the gene ends were 3 bases for V and 4 bases for J; bases not matched to a gene: 6. Germline values: CDR1 SGHNT, CDR2 YYREEE (reference sequence). The CDR3 is 15 residues long.

This chain links TRBV9 with TRBJ1-2; a possible D gene is TRBD1 (6 bases). In germline, CDR1 is SGDLS, CDR2 YYNGEE. The V end was cut by 3 bases, the J end by 3 bases, with 12 bases between. This CDR3 region has 14 residues. The DNA of the CDR3 is TGTGCCAGCAGCGGTACAGGGTTTGACTATGGCTACACCTTC. It codes for CASSGTGFDYGYTF.

The chain couples TRBV7-9 to TRBJ2-7; TRBD2 matches at 8 bases. The CDR3 runs 14 residues. Germline V gene data show CDR1 as SEHNR and CDR2 as FQNEAQ (reference sequence). After removal of 4 bases from V and 6 bases from J, the junction contained 8 bases not matched to a gene. CDR3 DNA: TGTGCCAGCAGCTACTCGGGACTAGGTACCGAGCAGTACTTC. It specifies CASSYSGLGTEQYF.

A single count supports this clone. The V and J genes are TRBV15 and TRBJ2-7; maybe TRBD1 (6 bases). V was cut by 1 base and J by 9 bases, with 10 bases left in between. Looked up from germline, CDR1 is LNHNV and CDR2 is YYDKDF (reference sequence). This CDR3 is 12 amino acids long. CDR3 loop: CATSRVDSRQYF. The CDR3 region has the DNA TGTGCCACCAGCAGAGTGGACAGCCGGCAGTACTTC.

The chain combines TRBV4-1 with TRBJ2-1; no reliable D call. CDR3 length: 17 amino acids. Germline assignment: CDR1 MGHRA and CDR2 YSYEKL. Trimming left V 0 bases short and J 0 bases short, with 12 bases between. The CDR3 loop is CASSQEFSTSSYNEQFF. Written as DNA, the CDR3 is TGCGCCAGCAGCCAAGAGTTTTCGACAAGCTCCTACAATGAGCAGTTCTTC.

The chain combines TRBV2 with TRBJ2-7; 9 bases map to TRBD1. From germline, CDR1 is SNHLY and CDR2 FYNNEI. After removal of 2 bases from V and 4 bases from J, the junction contained 6 bases not matched to a gene. The CDR3 loop spans 15 amino acids. The CDR3 reads CASSEWTGASYEQYF. The CDR3 bases are TGTGCCAGCAGTGAATGGACAGGGGCTTCTTACGAGCAGTACTTC.

The chain couples TRBV5-5 to TRBJ1-4; 9 bases match TRBD1. CDR1 SGHKS and CDR2 YYEKEE come from the germline V gene (reference sequence). J was trimmed by 3 bases and V by 4 bases; bases with no gene match: 10. This CDR3 is 17 amino acids long. CDR3 DNA sequence: TGTGCCAGCAGCACGACCGGGACAGGGTCGGCTAATGAAAAACTGTTTTTT. Amino acids: CASSTTGTGSANEKLFF.